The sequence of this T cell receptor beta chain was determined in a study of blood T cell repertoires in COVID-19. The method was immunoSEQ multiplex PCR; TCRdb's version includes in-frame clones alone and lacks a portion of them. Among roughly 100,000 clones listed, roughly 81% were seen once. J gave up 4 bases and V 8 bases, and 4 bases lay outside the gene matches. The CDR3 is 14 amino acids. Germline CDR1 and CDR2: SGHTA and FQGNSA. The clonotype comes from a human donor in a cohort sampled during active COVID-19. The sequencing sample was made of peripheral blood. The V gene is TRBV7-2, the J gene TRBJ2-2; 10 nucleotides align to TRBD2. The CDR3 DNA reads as TGTGCCAGCGAGCGGGGGGGCTCCACCGGGGAGCTGTTTTTT. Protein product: CASERGGSTGELFF.